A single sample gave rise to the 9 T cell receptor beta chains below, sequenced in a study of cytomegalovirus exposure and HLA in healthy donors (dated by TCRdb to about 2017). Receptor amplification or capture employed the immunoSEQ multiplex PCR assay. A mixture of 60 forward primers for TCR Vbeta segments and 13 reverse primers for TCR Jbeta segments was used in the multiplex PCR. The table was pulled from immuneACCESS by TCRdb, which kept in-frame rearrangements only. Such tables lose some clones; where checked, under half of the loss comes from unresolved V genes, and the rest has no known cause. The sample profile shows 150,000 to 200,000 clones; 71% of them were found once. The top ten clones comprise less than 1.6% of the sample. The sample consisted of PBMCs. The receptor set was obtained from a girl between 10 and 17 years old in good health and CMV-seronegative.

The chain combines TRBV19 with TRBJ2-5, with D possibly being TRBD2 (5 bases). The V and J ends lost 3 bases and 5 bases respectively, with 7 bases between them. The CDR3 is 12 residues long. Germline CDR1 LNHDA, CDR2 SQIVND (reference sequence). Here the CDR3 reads CASSMGGETQYF. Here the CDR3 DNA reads TGTGCCAGTAGTATGGGCGGGGAGACCCAGTACTTC.

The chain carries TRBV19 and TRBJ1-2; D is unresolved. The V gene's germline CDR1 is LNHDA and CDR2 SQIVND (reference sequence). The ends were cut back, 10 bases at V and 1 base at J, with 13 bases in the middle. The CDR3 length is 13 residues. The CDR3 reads CATSEALNYGYTF. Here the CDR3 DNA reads TGTGCCACCTCAGAGGCCCTTAACTATGGCTACACCTTC.

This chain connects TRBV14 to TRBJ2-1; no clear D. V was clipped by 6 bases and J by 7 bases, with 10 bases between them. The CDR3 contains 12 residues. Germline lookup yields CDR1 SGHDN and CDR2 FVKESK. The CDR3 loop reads CASSIRENEQFF. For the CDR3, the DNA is TGTGCCAGCAGTATAAGAGAGAATGAGCAGTTCTTC.

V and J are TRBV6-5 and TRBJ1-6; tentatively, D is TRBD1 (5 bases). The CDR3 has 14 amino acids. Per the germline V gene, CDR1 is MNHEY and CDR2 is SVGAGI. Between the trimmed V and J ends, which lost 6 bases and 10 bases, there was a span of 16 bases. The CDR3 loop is CASRGVGSGSPLHF. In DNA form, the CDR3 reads TGTGCCAGCAGAGGGGTGGGTTCGGGCTCACCCCTCCACTTT.

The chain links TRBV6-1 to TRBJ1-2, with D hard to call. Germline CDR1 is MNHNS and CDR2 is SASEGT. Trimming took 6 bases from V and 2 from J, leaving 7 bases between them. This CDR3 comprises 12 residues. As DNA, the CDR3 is TGTGCCAGCAGGGGAGGGAACTATGGCTACACCTTC. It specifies CASRGGNYGYTF.

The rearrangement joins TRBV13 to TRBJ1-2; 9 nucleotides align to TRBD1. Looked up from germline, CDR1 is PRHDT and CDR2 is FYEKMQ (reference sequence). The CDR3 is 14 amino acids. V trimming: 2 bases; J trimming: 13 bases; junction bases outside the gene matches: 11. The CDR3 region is CASSLLDRGRFLTF. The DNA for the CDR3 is TGTGCCAGCAGCTTACTGGACAGGGGCCGCTTCCTCACCTTC.

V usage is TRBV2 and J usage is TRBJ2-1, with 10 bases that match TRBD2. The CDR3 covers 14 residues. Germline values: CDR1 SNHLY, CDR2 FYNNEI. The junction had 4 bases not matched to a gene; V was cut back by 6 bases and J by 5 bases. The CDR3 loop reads CASRGTSVHNEQFF. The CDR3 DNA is TGTGCCAGCAGAGGGACTAGCGTCCACAATGAGCAGTTCTTC.

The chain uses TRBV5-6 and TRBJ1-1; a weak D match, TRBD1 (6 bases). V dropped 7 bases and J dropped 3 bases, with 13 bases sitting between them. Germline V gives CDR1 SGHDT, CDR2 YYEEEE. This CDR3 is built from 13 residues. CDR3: CASDEGGDTEAFF. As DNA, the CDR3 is TGTGCCAGCGACGAGGGGGGGGACACTGAAGCTTTCTTT. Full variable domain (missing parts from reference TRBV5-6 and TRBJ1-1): DAGVTQSPTHLIKTRGQQVTLRCSPKSGHDTVSWYQQALGQGPQFIFQYYEEEERQRGNFPDRFSGHQFPNYSSELNVNALLLGDSALYLCASDEGGDTEAFFGQGTRLTVV.

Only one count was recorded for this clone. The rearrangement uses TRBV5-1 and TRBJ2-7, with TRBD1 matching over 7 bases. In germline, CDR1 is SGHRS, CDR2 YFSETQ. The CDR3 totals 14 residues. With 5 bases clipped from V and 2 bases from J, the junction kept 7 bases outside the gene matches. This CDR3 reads CASRPTGTTYEQYF. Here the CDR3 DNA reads TGCGCCAGCAGACCGACAGGGACCACCTACGAGCAGTACTTC. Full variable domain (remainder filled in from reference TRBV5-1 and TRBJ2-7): KAGVTQTPRYLIKTRGQQVTLSCSPISGHRSVSWYQQTPGQGLQFLFEYFSETQRNKGNFPGRFSGRQFSNSRSEMNVSTLELGDSALYLCASRPTGTTYEQYFGPGTRLTVT.